This record looks at one TCR beta chain sequence and its context. The CDR3 contains 14 residues. Trimming shortened V by 5 bases and J by 0 bases, and 10 bases separated the two germline ends. Per germline, CDR1 SGHNT and CDR2 YYREEE (reference sequence). The data originate from a study of T cell changes during pregnancy in multiple sclerosis. TCRdb's table, derived via immunoSEQ multiplex PCR, lists solely in-frame clones and lacks some. The data hold about 28,000 clones, with around 92% observed a single time. Sequenced here: peripheral blood, sampled in the first trimester of pregnancy. The chain has TRBV5-4 and TRBJ2-3; a weak D match, TRBD1 (5 bases). This receptor was taken from a female donor in good health, enrolled as a control in a pregnancy study. The CDR3 reads CASRERGSTDTQYF. The CDR3 nucleotides read TGTGCCAGCAGAGAAAGGGGAAGCACAGATACGCAGTATTTT. The full variable domain, with the rest looked up from reference TRBV5-4 and TRBJ2-3, is ETGVTQSPTHLIKTRGQQVTLRCSSQSGHNTVSWYQQALGQGPQFIFQYYREEENGRGNFPPRFSGLQFPNYSSELNVNALELDDSALYLCASRERGSTDTQYFGPGTRLTVL.